These 27 T cell receptor beta chains originate from one sample sequenced in a study of regulatory T cells in long-lasting Graves disease. Time point in this sample: newly diagnosed GD, antithyroid drugs for less than 3 months. RNA isolated from PBMCs was used to make the TCR library. Arm-PCR of CDR3 regions and iRepertoire HTBI primers were the basis on which TCR beta libraries were built. TCRdb independently ran MiXCR on the multiplex PCR reads; one entry per CDR3 protein. The table has about 530,000 distinct CDR3 sequences, roughly 15% seen once. In addition, the sample was reused for a study of T cells in Graves' hyperthyroidism and ophthalmopathy.

The sample consisted of peripheral blood mononuclear cells (PBMCs), taken at new diagnosis, from a patient treated with antithyroid drugs. Every receptor here comes from a woman aged 35-65 years with Graves disease.

The rearrangement uses TRBV27 and TRBJ1-2; the D gene is possibly TRBD1 (6 bases). V was pared by 2 bases and J by 4 bases, with 17 bases between. Germline CDR1 and CDR2: MNHEY and SMNVEV (reference sequence). The length of the CDR3 is 16 residues. The CDR3 DNA reads as TGTGCCAGCAGTTTAAATTCAGGGGACGCCCGCTATGGCTACACCTTC. Its protein is CASSLNSGDARYGYTF.

For this clonotype: This clone may be a read error of a much larger clone one base away. This chain joins TRBV5-1 and TRBJ2-1; D is undetermined. CDR3 length: 14 amino acids. Germline V gene lookup returns CDR1 SGHRS and CDR2 YFSETQ. DNA of the CDR3: TGCGCCAGCAGCTTACGGTCCTCAAACAATGGGCAGTTCTTC. It specifies CASSLRSSNNGQFF.

As for this clonotype: A single base separates this from a much larger clone, so it may be a read error. The chain combines TRBV20-1 with TRBJ1-1; D possibly corresponds to TRBD1 (5 bases). The CDR3 totals 14 residues. Germline CDR1 and CDR2: DFQATT and SNEGSKA (reference sequence). V was cut by 0 bases and J by 8 bases, with 16 bases left in between. The chain's CDR3 is CSARDLAGWAEAFF. In DNA, the CDR3 is TGCAGTGCTAGAGATCTGGCAGGGTGGGCGGAAGCTTTCTTT.

This clonotype was observed many times. The V call is TRBV6-4, the J call TRBJ2-1; D remains ambiguous. CDR3 size: 13 residues. With 5 bases removed from V and 4 bases from J, the gap between germline ends came to 9 bases. Germline-derived CDR1 and CDR2 are MRHNA and SNTAGT. CDR3 protein: CASSLDTYNEQFF. In DNA, the CDR3 is TGTGCCAGCAGTTTAGACACTTACAATGAGCAGTTCTTC.

This clonotype was counted between two and nine times. The chain uses TRBV9 and TRBJ1-3; no clear D gene. CDR3 length equals 15 residues. The germline gives CDR1 SGDLS, CDR2 YYNGEE. With 5 bases removed from V and 0 bases from J, the gap between germline ends came to 12 bases. CDR3 nucleotides: TGTGCCAGCAGTCGTACAACAAACTCTGGAAACACCATATATTTT. As protein: CASSRTTNSGNTIYF.

This rearrangement joins TRBV3-1 to TRBJ1-4; 9 nucleotides agree with TRBD1. The germline CDR1 and CDR2 sequences are LGHDT and YNNKEL (reference sequence). Unmatched junction bases numbered 10, after V lost 7 bases and J lost 7 bases. The CDR3 has 15 amino acids. CDR3 loop: CASTSLRDRAEKLFF. DNA for the CDR3: TGTGCCAGCACTTCACTCCGGGACAGGGCTGAAAAACTGTTTTTT.

The table lists this clonotype with a few counts. The CDR3 sequence is CASQEGSTGNTIYF. The CDR3 nucleotides read TGCGCCAGCCAGGAGGGGTCGACGGGAAACACCATATATTTT. The V gene is TRBV5-1, the J gene TRBJ1-3, with D perhaps matching TRBD1 (5 bases). CDR3 length: 14 amino acids. V was pared by 7 bases and J by 4 bases, with 15 bases between. Germline V gene sequence: CDR1 SGHRS, CDR2 YFSETQ. Full variable domain (missing parts from reference TRBV5-1 and TRBJ1-3): KAGVTQTPRYLIKTRGQQVTLSCSPISGHRSVSWYQQTPGQGLQFLFEYFSETQRNKGNFPGRFSGRQFSNSRSEMNVSTLELGDSALYLCASQEGSTGNTIYFGEGSWLTVV.

Concerning this clonotype: One base away lies a much larger clone, so this may be a sequencing read error. Here the CDR3 DNA reads TGTGCCAGCAGCACCCAGGGCAGGACCTACGAGCAGTTCTTC. Amino acid sequence: CASSTQGRTYEQFF. The chain recombines TRBV5-4 with TRBJ2-1; the D gene is possibly TRBD1 (5 bases). The germline V and J ends were trimmed by 4 bases and 10 bases, with 18 bases remaining between them. Looked up from germline, CDR1 is SGHNT and CDR2 is YYREEE (reference sequence). The CDR3 runs 14 residues.

CDR3 loop: CASSQRPLTNTGELFF. In DNA form, the CDR3 reads TGTGCCAGCTCTCAGCGGCCCCTCACTAACACCGGGGAGCTGTTTTTT. The V gene is TRBV18, the J gene TRBJ2-2; maybe TRBD2 (5 bases). This CDR3 region has 16 residues. Germline loops: CDR1 KGHSH, CDR2 LQKENI. The V end lost 6 bases, the J end lost 2 bases, and 16 bases lay between the germline ends.

J is TRBJ2-7 and V is TRBV7-2, with 9 bases lining up with TRBD1. The germline gives CDR1 SGHTA, CDR2 FQGNSA. V lost 2 bases to trimming and J lost 3 bases; unmatched junction nucleotides: 5. The CDR3 length is 15 residues. This CDR3 is CASSLLGQGNYEQYF. CDR3 nucleotide sequence: TGTGCCAGCAGCTTATTGGGACAGGGAAACTACGAGCAGTACTTC.

In this sample, this clonotype turned up many times. CDR3 sequence reads: CASSQTGVGSYEQYF. Here the CDR3 DNA reads TGTGCCAGCAGCCAGACAGGGGTGGGCTCCTACGAGCAGTACTTC. The rearrangement uses TRBV28 and TRBJ2-7, with 8 bases fitting TRBD1. Germline V CDR1 and CDR2: MDHEN, SYDVKM. CDR3 length: 15 amino acids. Unmatched junction bases numbered 7, after V lost 6 bases and J lost 0 bases. The full variable domain, in which reference TRBV28 and TRBJ2-7 provide the parts outside the CDR3, is DVKVTQSSRYLVKRTGEKVFLECVQDMDHENMFWYRQDPGLGLRLIYFSYDVKMKEKGDIPEGYSVSREKKERFSLILESASTNQTSMYLCASSQTGVGSYEQYFGPGTRLTVT.

This clonotype was counted at least ten times. This sequence joins TRBV11-2 and TRBJ2-5; 10 positions match TRBD2. Losses at the gene ends were 5 bases for V and 4 bases for J; bases not matched to a gene: 16. The CDR3 contains 18 residues. CDR1 is SGHAT, CDR2 FQNNGV, per germline. The CDR3 reads CASSPKLAGPLGPETQYF. The CDR3 DNA sequence: TGTGCCAGCAGCCCGAAACTAGCGGGACCACTGGGGCCAGAGACCCAGTACTTC.

The chain uses TRBV19 and TRBJ1-5; the match to TRBD1 covers 7 bases. The V gene end was trimmed by 11 bases and the J gene end by 6 bases; junction bases not matched to a gene: 10. CDR1 LNHDA and CDR2 SQIVND come from the germline V gene (reference sequence). CDR3 size: 13 residues. CDR3 in DNA: TGTGCCGCTCAGACAGGGACCGGTCAGCCCCAGCATTTT. It encodes CAAQTGTGQPQHF.

At least ten counts were recorded for this clonotype. The chain recombines TRBV13 with TRBJ2-7, with 9 nucleotides matching TRBD1. V was clipped by 4 bases and J by 6 bases; unmatched bases: 7. The germline gives CDR1 PRHDT, CDR2 FYEKMQ (reference sequence). This CDR3 is 14 amino acids long. The CDR3: CASSSRTGVGEQYF. The CDR3 DNA is TGTGCCAGCAGCTCCCGGACAGGGGTCGGCGAGCAGTACTTC.

On this clonotype itself: The germline gene is not matched at one end of the junction; a read error may be the cause. The chain combines TRBV19 with TRBJ1-1, with TRBD1 matching 9 bases. The CDR3 is 18 amino acids. From germline, CDR1 is LNHDA and CDR2 SQIVND (reference sequence). CDR3 nucleotide sequence: TGTGCCAGTAGTATAGTCAAGGGGGACAGGGTATATAACACTGGAGCTTTCTTT. Translating it yields CASSIVKGDRVYNTGAFF.

This clonotype showed up just a few times. The CDR3, as DNA: TGTGCCAGCAGTTTAGGCGCCGCAGGGGGTACTGAAGCTTTCTTT. It is translated as CASSLGAAGGTEAFF. This rearrangement joins TRBV27 to TRBJ1-1, with TRBD1 matching 7 bases. The CDR3 has 15 amino acids. The V segment lost 2 bases and the J segment 5 bases; nucleotides outside the gene matches: 8. Germline V lookup: CDR1 MNHEY, CDR2 SMNVEV (reference sequence).

This clonotype was detected many times. The V and J genes are TRBV7-9 and TRBJ2-3; TRBD1 might be the D (5 bases). V was pared by 0 bases and J by 0 bases, with 7 bases between. Germline CDR1 reads SEHNR; CDR2 reads FQNEAQ (reference sequence). The CDR3 extends over 15 amino acids. The CDR3 DNA sequence: TGTGCCAGCAGCTTAGCGGGGCTGAGCACAGATACGCAGTATTTT. Protein sequence: CASSLAGLSTDTQYF.

This clonotype was counted a few times. The genes are TRBV5-1 and TRBJ2-2; TRBD1 agrees at 9 bases. The CDR3 sequence is 15 residues long. The germline gives CDR1 SGHRS, CDR2 YFSETQ. J gave up 4 bases and V 6 bases, and 7 bases lay outside the gene matches. The CDR3 loop reads CASTEDRGGTGELFF. The CDR3 bases are TGCGCCAGCACTGAGGACAGGGGCGGCACCGGGGAGCTGTTTTTT.

This sequence joins TRBV12-3 or TRBV12-4 and TRBJ1-5; 10 bases align to TRBD1. Trimming cost V 3 bases and J 4 bases; bases outside gene matches: 3. The length of the CDR3 is 15 residues. The CDR3, as DNA: TGTGCCAGCAGTTTCGGGGGACAGGGGAATCAGCCCCAGCATTTT. It yields the protein CASSFGGQGNQPQHF.

The V and J genes are TRBV2 and TRBJ1-5; D possibly corresponds to TRBD1 (6 bases). The germline V and J ends were trimmed by 8 bases and 3 bases, with 17 bases remaining between them. CDR1 is SNHLY, CDR2 FYNNEI, per germline. The length of the CDR3 is 15 residues. CDR3 nucleotides: TGTGCCAGCTCCTCCCGGTACAGGGTCAATCAGCCCCAGCATTTT. This encodes CASSSRYRVNQPQHF.

This clonotype was recorded many times. V gene TRBV5-1 combines with J gene TRBJ2-3; TRBD2 matches 11 bases. This CDR3 spans 16 amino acids. Germline assignment: CDR1 SGHRS and CDR2 YFSETQ. V lost 4 bases to trimming and J lost 0 bases; unmatched junction nucleotides: 4. DNA of the CDR3: TGCGCCAGCAGCATGGGACTAGCGGTTAGCACAGATACGCAGTATTTT. Protein: CASSMGLAVSTDTQYF.

The sample holds a few counts of this clonotype. The genes are TRBV12-5 and TRBJ2-5; D possibly uses TRBD1 or TRBD2 (5 bases each). The CDR3 contains 14 residues. V was trimmed by 5 bases and J by 2 bases, leaving 12 bases between them. Germline V lookup: CDR1 LGHNT, CDR2 FRNRAP. The CDR3 coding sequence is TGTGCTAGTGGTCTAGGATGGGGGCAAGAGACCCAGTACTTC. Its translation is CASGLGWGQETQYF.

Ten or more counts support this clonotype. The chain employs TRBV11-3 and TRBJ2-3, with TRBD1 matching over 9 bases. J was trimmed by 4 bases and V by 4 bases; bases with no gene match: 6. Germline values: CDR1 SGHNT, CDR2 YENEEA. This CDR3 contains 15 residues. The CDR3 is CASSYGTGSADTQYF. The CDR3, as DNA: TGTGCCAGCAGCTACGGGACAGGGTCGGCAGATACGCAGTATTTT.

This clonotype has more than one count but fewer than ten. This rearrangement joins TRBV7-3 to TRBJ2-6, with 9 bases aligning to TRBD2. This CDR3 spans 20 amino acids. The ends lost 2 bases at V and 0 bases at J; junction bases unmatched: 11. The germline CDR1 and CDR2 sequences are SGHTA and FQGTGA. The CDR3 DNA is TGTGCCAGCAGCTTATATCGTGCGGGAGGGGGGGCCTCTGGGGCCAACGTCCTGACTTTC. It encodes CASSLYRAGGGASGANVLTF.

This clonotype has ten or more counts. The chain recombines TRBV30 with TRBJ1-1; D gene uncertain. Germline CDR1 GTSNPN, CDR2 SVGIG (reference sequence). V shed 0 bases and J shed 4 bases, with 9 bases lying between them. This CDR3 is 13 amino acids long. The CDR3 loop is CAWSVGMSTEAFF. The CDR3 bases are TGTGCCTGGAGTGTGGGCATGAGCACTGAAGCTTTCTTT.

At least ten counts were recorded for this clonotype. The CDR3 sequence: CASQMRGGDGNQPQHF. The CDR3, as DNA: TGTGCCAGCCAAATGAGGGGAGGCGACGGCAATCAGCCCCAGCATTTT. The gene calls are TRBV2 and TRBJ1-5, with a possible D match to TRBD1 (5 bases). Deletions cut 8 bases from V and 2 bases from J, with 19 bases between. The germline V gene encodes CDR1 SNHLY and CDR2 FYNNEI. The CDR3 is 16 amino acids.

The genes are TRBV7-9 and TRBJ2-7, with TRBD2 identical over 10 bases. V shed 1 base and J 12 bases; nucleotides not matched to a gene: 9. The CDR3 runs 14 residues. Per germline, CDR1 SEHNR and CDR2 FQNEAQ (reference sequence). The CDR3 DNA is TGTGCCAGCAGCTTAGAGGGACTAGCGAGATTACTGTACTTC. This codes for CASSLEGLARLLYF.